This T cell receptor (beta chain) was sequenced during a study of graft-versus-host responses after intestinal transplantation. Of note for this clone: Its antigen is unknown. Other DNA sequences in the sample encode the same CDR3.

Trimming removed 0 bases from V and 5 bases from J, with 10 bases in between. Germline V gene data show CDR1 as MNHEY and CDR2 as SVGAGI. This CDR3 region has 14 residues. TCRdb's copy holds only in-frame clones and misses some; the assay was immunoSEQ multiplex PCR. The sample has 84,000 or so clones; approximately 78% are singletons. This specimen consisted of unstimulated CD4+ T cells sorted from spleen or lymph node cells, obtained before intestinal transplant. The TCR was taken from a human donor who received an intestinal transplant. V gene TRBV6-5 combines with J gene TRBJ1-2; D is undetermined. CDR3 DNA: TGTGCCAGCAGTTACTCGAGGGCGGCGTATGGCTACACCTTC. Its protein is CASSYSRAAYGYTF.